The 4 T cell receptor beta chains given below trace back to one sample, sequenced in a study of beta chain features in type 1 diabetes. Reverse transcribing all isolated RNA meant expressed TCRB transcripts were sequenced. The table came from immunoSEQ multiplex PCR; TCRdb's copy has only in-frame clones and leaves some out. Of some 330,000 clones in the sample, 10% to 15% were seen once. Findings and caveats of the study: All four CD4+ subsets of Type 1 diabetes patients contained TCRB CDR3s that were moderately but significantly shorter.

What these receptors recognize is not known. Sequences were obtained from naive CD4+ T cells from blood. The receptor source for this set is a woman between 18 and 29 years old with type 1 diabetes.

The chain couples TRBV7-9 to TRBJ2-1; weak D call: TRBD2 (6 bases). Deletions cut 3 bases from V and 6 bases from J, with 9 bases between. CDR1 is SEHNR and CDR2 is FQNEAQ in the germline V gene (reference sequence). The CDR3 contains 13 residues. The CDR3 sequence is CASSFIGGNEQFF. The CDR3 DNA reads as TGTGCCAGCAGCTTTATCGGGGGCAATGAGCAGTTCTTC.

A remark on this clone: Sequence at one end of the junction differs from germline and may be a read error. The chain employs TRBV18 and TRBJ2-7; D may be TRBD2 (6 bases). Germline lookup yields CDR1 KGHSH and CDR2 LQKENI. CDR3 length: 13 residues. CDR3 sequence reads: CASSPIARDGVEF. The CDR3 DNA sequence: TGTGCCAGCTCACCGATTGCGCGGGACGGGGTGGAGTTC.

The V gene is TRBV18, the J gene TRBJ1-4; D is unclear. The CDR3 runs to 13 residues. With 5 bases removed from V and 3 bases from J, the gap between germline ends came to 7 bases. Germline loops: CDR1 KGHSH, CDR2 LQKENI. CDR3 DNA sequence: TGTGCCAGCTCAGCACGGCCTAATGAAAAACTGTTTTTT. Translation: CASSARPNEKLFF.

The table lists this clone with a few counts. V gene TRBV15 combines with J gene TRBJ2-7; TRBD2 agrees at 8 bases. This CDR3 has 14 residues. V was clipped by 0 bases and J by 6 bases; unmatched bases: 4. Per germline, CDR1 LNHNV and CDR2 YYDKDF (reference sequence). Here the CDR3 DNA reads TGTGCCACCAGCAGAGACCGGGGGGGGTTCGAGCAGTACTTC. It codes for CATSRDRGGFEQYF.